The clone carrying this T cell receptor beta chain was detected many times. No progression to ophthalmopathy during 18 months of follow-up defined stable disease. For the diagnoses, clinical symptoms, serum thyroxine and TRAb, thyroid ultrasound and orbital computed tomography were used. Amplification targeted TCR beta CDR3 regions from RNA transcripts. With the HTBI primer set, the TCR CDR3 went through a first round of RT-PCR. From the multiplex PCR reads, TCRdb called clonotypes with MiXCR, one entry per CDR3 protein. The table records hundreds of thousands of distinct CDR3 sequences, around 40% of them present only once. This specimen comes from a study of T cells in Graves' hyperthyroidism and ophthalmopathy. Germline V gene data show CDR1 as SQVTM and CDR2 as ANQGSEA. Trimming removed 6 bases from V and 3 bases from J, with 15 bases in between. This CDR3 has 13 residues.

Material for sequencing was blood. The chain has TRBV29-1 and TRBJ2-7; D unresolved. The sequence was collected from a middle-aged woman with Graves' hyperthyroidism. The CDR3 DNA sequence: TGCAGCGTGAAGTTGAGGTTTGGCTACGAGCAGTACTTC. It encodes CSVKLRFGYEQYF.